This T cell receptor (beta chain) was observed in a study of shared clonotypes between healthy human individuals. Study-level background: The cohort comprised a couple of women and a few men. Their ages spanned 18 to 49 years.

This clone is a singleton in its sample. Assay used: immunoSEQ multiplex PCR; TCRdb lists only in-frame clones, some missing. The table lists around 1.9 million clones, more than 85% of them singletons. Trimming at V came to 5 bases and at J to 5 bases, leaving 12 bases not matched to a gene. The CDR3 runs 17 residues. CDR1 SEHNR and CDR2 FQNEAQ come from the germline V gene (reference sequence). Terminally differentiated effector memory CD45RA+ cells were excluded from the naive CD8 cells, which were CD45RO-negative and positively selected for CCR7. The sample was naive CD8+ T cells from PBMCs. This clonotype was obtained from a man between 18 and 35 years old in good health. Some clones in this sample may be carry-over from other donors' samples. V and J are TRBV7-9 and TRBJ2-1, with 10 bases identical to TRBD2. CDR3 loop: CASSPPRGLAGDNEQFF. The CDR3 DNA sequence: TGTGCCAGCAGCCCACCCAGGGGGCTAGCGGGAGACAATGAGCAGTTCTTC.